These 20 T cell receptor beta chains were sequenced from one sample in a study of OX40 agonist ivuxolimab in advanced cancers. The assay was immunoSEQ multiplex PCR, and TCRdb's table has in-frame clones only and misses some. The sample includes about 60,000 clones, 86% of them seen just once. This sample comprised CD4+ or CD8+ T cells sorted from blood, obtained in a trial of the OX40 agonist ivuxolimab. Receptors originate from an adult with an advanced solid tumor such as melanoma, head and neck, liver or kidney cancer.

Remarks on this clone: The sample carries other DNA sequences with the same CDR3. J is TRBJ1-2 and V is TRBV6-1; D unclear. Looked up from germline, CDR1 is MNHNS and CDR2 is SASEGT. V dropped 0 bases and J dropped 4 bases, with 6 bases sitting between them. The CDR3 totals 13 residues. CDR3 sequence reads: CASSEARGYGYTF. In DNA form, the CDR3 reads TGTGCCAGCAGTGAAGCGCGCGGCTATGGCTACACCTTC.

The J gene is TRBJ1-1, the V gene TRBV7-8; no clear D. The CDR3 is 16 residues long. The V end was cut by 3 bases, the J end by 0 bases, with 14 bases between. Looked up from germline, CDR1 is SGHVS and CDR2 is FQNEAQ. CDR3 in DNA: TGTGCCAGCAGCTTTTTACAGCCTTCCATGAACACTGAAGCTTTCTTT. Encoded protein: CASSFLQPSMNTEAFF.

V and J are TRBV6-6 and TRBJ1-4; 8 bases fit TRBD1. CDR3 length: 15 amino acids. After removal of 5 bases from V and 8 bases from J, the junction contained 10 bases not matched to a gene. Germline CDR1 reads MNHNY; CDR2 reads SVGAGI (reference sequence). CDR3 protein: CASSTYRGEVEKLFF. The CDR3 nucleotides are TGTGCCAGCAGTACATACAGGGGGGAGGTCGAAAAACTGTTTTTT.

This clone was counted once. The V and J genes are TRBV11-1 and TRBJ2-7, with TRBD2 as a possible D gene (5 bases). The CDR3 is 13 residues long. Germline V CDR1 and CDR2: SGHAT, FQDESV (reference sequence). V was clipped by 1 base and J by 6 bases, with 10 bases between them. The chain's CDR3 is CASSLGRAGEQYF. As DNA, the CDR3 is TGTGCCAGCAGCTTAGGCCGGGCGGGCGAGCAGTACTTC. Full variable domain (missing parts from reference TRBV11-1 and TRBJ2-7): EAEVAQSPRYKITEKSQAVAFWCDPISGHATLYWYRQILGQGPELLVQFQDESVVDDSQLPKDRFSAERLKGVDSTLKIQPAELGDSAMYLCASSLGRAGEQYFGPGTRLTVT.

V is TRBV5-8 and J is TRBJ2-2; 7 nucleotides agree with TRBD1. V was clipped by 6 bases and J by 3 bases; unmatched bases: 11. Per germline, CDR1 SGHTS and CDR2 YDEGEE. The CDR3 extends over 16 amino acids. CDR3 residues: CASTRPEGAYTGELFF. The CDR3 DNA is TGTGCCAGCACCCGTCCCGAGGGGGCTTACACCGGGGAGCTGTTTTTT.

About this clone itself: One end of the junction is discordant with germline, which a read error may explain. The J gene is TRBJ2-7, the V gene TRBV7-6; D possibly uses TRBD1 or TRBD2 (5 bases each). CDR3 length: 13 amino acids. Germline V gene sequence: CDR1 SGHVS, CDR2 FNYEAQ. This CDR3 is CASSSGLSHEQYF. CDR3 bases: TGTGCCAGCAGCTCGGGGCTCTCCCACGAGCAGTACTTC. Variable domain in full (rest from reference TRBV7-6 and TRBJ2-7): GAGVSQSPRYKVTKRGQDVALRCDPISGHVSLYWYRQALGQGPEFLTYFNYEAQQDKSGLPNDRFSAERPEGSISTLTIQRTEQRDSAMYRCASSSGLSHEQYFGPGTRLTVT.

The chain combines TRBV5-5 with TRBJ1-5; D gene ambiguous. The CDR3 is 15 amino acids. Germline assignment: CDR1 SGHKS and CDR2 YYEKEE (reference sequence). Trimming cost V 0 bases and J 0 bases, with 7 bases left between them. CDR3 DNA: TGTGCCAGCAGCTTGGGACGGAATAGCAATCAGCCCCAGCATTTT. Translated, it gives CASSLGRNSNQPQHF.

The V and J genes are TRBV5-1 and TRBJ2-1; 13 bases agree with TRBD2. This CDR3 has 16 residues. J gave up 9 bases and V 3 bases, and 9 bases lay outside the gene matches. Germline V gene data show CDR1 as SGHRS and CDR2 as YFSETQ. The CDR3 region has the DNA TGCGCCAGCAGCTGGACTAGCGGGGGTCTCGGGGGTGAGCAGTTCTTC. Protein product: CASSWTSGGLGGEQFF.

V and J are TRBV6-5 and TRBJ1-5; D is possibly TRBD1 (5 bases). This CDR3 spans 14 amino acids. Trimming took 0 bases from V and 6 from J, leaving 9 bases between them. Germline lookup yields CDR1 MNHEY and CDR2 SVGAGI. The CDR3 sequence is CASSYSAGTQPQHF. As DNA, the CDR3 is TGTGCCAGCAGTTACTCGGCAGGGACTCAGCCCCAGCATTTT.

The chain has TRBV2 and TRBJ2-1; 10 bases fit TRBD2. This CDR3 has 16 amino acids. With V trimmed by 6 bases and J by 6 bases, 11 bases remained unmatched. Germline V lookup: CDR1 SNHLY, CDR2 FYNNEI. Here the CDR3 DNA reads TGTGCCAGCAGCGATTTGCTAGCGGGGGAACTCAATGAGCAGTTCTTC. Its protein product is CASSDLLAGELNEQFF.

The V gene is TRBV10-3, the J gene TRBJ2-2; 7 bases align to TRBD2. The CDR3 extends over 17 amino acids. CDR1 is ENHRY and CDR2 is SYGVKD in the germline V gene. J was trimmed by 6 bases and V by 0 bases; bases with no gene match: 10. The CDR3 nucleotides are TGTGCCATCAGTGAGTCGAAAGCGGGGCCAGCCGCCGGGGAGCTGTTTTTT. It translates to CAISESKAGPAAGELFF.

The chain joins TRBV30 to TRBJ1-1; no definite D call. This CDR3 region has 16 residues. Germline V gives CDR1 GTSNPN, CDR2 SVGIG (reference sequence). V was trimmed by 0 bases and J by 6 bases, leaving 20 bases between them. CDR3 protein: CAWSVLGLGIGAEAFF. The CDR3 DNA follows: TGTGCCTGGAGTGTACTCGGGTTGGGTATAGGCGCTGAAGCTTTCTTT.

This clone has only one observation. In nucleotides, the CDR3 is TGTGCTGGACAGGGGAATCAGCCCCAGCATTTT. This encodes CAGQGNQPQHF. The chain employs TRBV7-7 and TRBJ1-5, with 9 bases lining up with TRBD1. Germline CDR1 reads SSHAT; CDR2 reads FNYEAQ (reference sequence). The CDR3 sequence is 11 residues long.

The V and J genes are TRBV19 and TRBJ1-4; D possibly corresponds to TRBD1 (6 bases). The CDR3 is 14 amino acids. V was clipped by 6 bases and J by 4 bases, with 12 bases between them. Per the germline V gene, CDR1 is LNHDA and CDR2 is SQIVND (reference sequence). This chain's CDR3 is CASRHGQLNEKLFF. The CDR3 DNA follows: TGTGCCAGTAGACACGGACAGCTTAATGAAAAACTGTTTTTT.

The rearrangement links TRBV5-4 to TRBJ2-7, with 8 bases identical to TRBD1. Germline lookup yields CDR1 SGHNT and CDR2 YYREEE (reference sequence). V lost 4 bases and J lost 0; bases outside the gene matches: 6. CDR3 length: 15 residues. CDR3 in amino acids: CASSPDRDPSYEQYF. DNA of the CDR3: TGTGCCAGCAGCCCGGACAGGGACCCCTCCTACGAGCAGTACTTC.

The chain uses TRBV6-6 and TRBJ1-6; D gene ambiguous. Trimming pared 6 bases from V and 7 bases from J, leaving 10 bases between. The V gene's germline CDR1 is MNHNY and CDR2 SVGAGI (reference sequence). The CDR3 is 13 amino acids. The CDR3 protein is CASRSQANSPLHF. The CDR3 DNA sequence: TGTGCCAGCAGGAGTCAGGCCAATTCACCCCTCCACTTT.

This clone has just one count. The V and J genes are TRBV9 and TRBJ2-5; 7 bases fit TRBD2. The CDR3 runs to 13 residues. V dropped 4 bases and J dropped 4; count of bases not matched to a gene: 4. Per the germline V gene, CDR1 is SGDLS and CDR2 is YYNGEE. The CDR3 region has the DNA TGTGCCAGCAGCCCCCGCGGGGGAGAGACCCAGTACTTC. Encoded protein: CASSPRGGETQYF.

As to this clone: The identical CDR3 is also encoded by other nucleotide sequences in the sample. The chain is built from TRBV5-1 and TRBJ2-3; D might be TRBD1 (5 bases). The germline V gene has CDR1 SGHRS and CDR2 YFSETQ. The V gene lost 4 bases and the J gene lost 0 bases, with 12 bases spanning the gap. The CDR3 is 15 residues long. The CDR3: CASSERGASTDTQYF. The CDR3 DNA sequence: TGCGCCAGCAGCGAGCGTGGGGCGAGCACAGATACGCAGTATTTT. Full variable domain (outside the CDR3, taken from reference TRBV5-1 and TRBJ2-3): KAGVTQTPRYLIKTRGQQVTLSCSPISGHRSVSWYQQTPGQGLQFLFEYFSETQRNKGNFPGRFSGRQFSNSRSEMNVSTLELGDSALYLCASSERGASTDTQYFGPGTRLTVL.

This clone was found a few times. The chain uses TRBV21-1 and TRBJ1-2; TRBD1 is the table's D call, not checked against the DNA. TRBV21-1 is flagged as a pseudogene. The CDR3 spans 16 residues. The CDR3 bases are TGTGCCAGCAGCAAAGGTTTCTCGACACCTAACTATGGCTACACCTTC. It encodes CASSKGFSTPNYGYTF.

V usage is TRBV2 and J usage is TRBJ1-2; TRBD1 agrees at 10 bases. There are 14 residues in the CDR3. V lost 3 bases to trimming and J lost 4 bases; unmatched junction nucleotides: 2. Germline V gene sequence: CDR1 SNHLY, CDR2 FYNNEI. CDR3 loop: CASSDRTGGYGYTF. The DNA for the CDR3 is TGTGCCAGCAGTGACAGGACAGGGGGCTATGGCTACACCTTC. Variable domain in full (rest from reference TRBV2 and TRBJ1-2): EPEVTQTPSHQVTQMGQEVILRCVPISNHLYFYWYRQILGQKVEFLVSFYNNEISEKSEIFDDQFSVERPDGSNFTLKIRSTKLEDSAMYFCASSDRTGGYGYTFGSGTRLTVV.